These 20 T cell receptor beta chains originate from one sample sequenced in a study of shared T cell receptors in the human thymus. The assay was immunoSEQ multiplex PCR, and TCRdb's table has in-frame clones only and misses some. The sample has hundreds of thousands of clones, 95% seen once. Sequencing was done on a sample of thymocytes. Receptors originate from a human donor.

This chain uses TRBV19 with TRBJ2-2; 10 bases map to TRBD1. There are 19 residues in the CDR3. V dropped 2 bases and J dropped 9; count of bases not matched to a gene: 18. The germline V gene has CDR1 LNHDA and CDR2 SQIVND (reference sequence). The CDR3 loop reads CASSIHRDRGIGSARELFF. CDR3 sequence (DNA): TGTGCCAGTAGTATACACCGGGACAGGGGAATTGGTTCGGCCCGGGAGCTGTTTTTT.

The chain has TRBV5-6 and TRBJ2-7; D is possibly TRBD1 or TRBD2 (7 bases each). There are 16 residues in the CDR3. Germline lookup yields CDR1 SGHDT and CDR2 YYEEEE. Between the trimmed V and J ends, which lost 3 bases and 3 bases, there was a span of 19 bases. The CDR3 region is CASSWGLDRDYYEQYF. Written as DNA, the CDR3 is TGTGCCAGCAGCTGGGGACTTGACAGGGACTACTACGAGCAGTACTTC.

The chain combines TRBV14 with TRBJ2-3; 8 positions agree with TRBD1. Germline lookup yields CDR1 SGHDN and CDR2 FVKESK. The V gene end was trimmed by 3 bases and the J gene end by 1 base; junction bases not matched to a gene: 6. This CDR3 spans 16 amino acids. Written as DNA, the CDR3 is TGTGCCAGCAGCCAGTGGTCAGGGGGCGGCACAGATACGCAGTATTTT. Translation: CASSQWSGGGTDTQYF.

This chain joins TRBV4-1 and TRBJ2-3; 14 positions match TRBD2. The trim removed 3 bases at V and 3 bases at J, leaving 2 bases unmatched. CDR1 and CDR2 from the germline V gene are MGHRA and YSYEKL. This CDR3 has 16 amino acids. The CDR3 here is CASSHRLAGGTDTQYF. CDR3 DNA sequence: TGCGCCAGCAGCCACCGACTAGCGGGGGGGACAGATACGCAGTATTTT.

The rearrangement uses TRBV7-8 and TRBJ2-1, with D perhaps TRBD2 (6 bases). CDR3 length: 13 residues. Trimming took off 2 bases at V and 8 bases at J, with 10 bases between the two ends. Germline V gene lookup returns CDR1 SGHVS and CDR2 FQNEAQ. CDR3 loop: CASSLRGSHEQFF. CDR3 nucleotide sequence: TGTGCCAGCAGCTTACGGGGGTCCCATGAGCAGTTCTTC.

The V call is TRBV27, the J call TRBJ2-7; TRBD2 aligns across 15 bases. Germline V CDR1 and CDR2: MNHEY, SMNVEV (reference sequence). The CDR3 loop spans 22 amino acids. V trimming: 6 bases; J trimming: 2 bases; junction bases outside the gene matches: 23. CDR3 sequence: CASSPKPGLAGGPPMGAYEQYF. CDR3 DNA sequence: TGTGCCAGCAGCCCGAAGCCGGGACTAGCGGGAGGTCCGCCTATGGGAGCCTACGAGCAGTACTTC.

This clone has a handful of counts. This specimen includes other DNA sequences encoding the same CDR3. The chain recombines TRBV27 with TRBJ2-1, with 9 bases that match TRBD1. The CDR3 spans 15 residues. The trim removed 6 bases at V and 4 bases at J, leaving 7 bases unmatched. Germline V gives CDR1 MNHEY, CDR2 SMNVEV (reference sequence). DNA for the CDR3: TGTGCCAGCAGACCGGGACAGGGATCATACAATGAGCAGTTCTTC. Translation gives CASRPGQGSYNEQFF.

Only one count was recorded for this clone. This chain links TRBV15 with TRBJ1-2; no clear D. Germline assignment: CDR1 LNHNV and CDR2 YYDKDF (reference sequence). Deletions cut 2 bases from V and 3 bases from J, with 13 bases between. The CDR3 loop spans 15 amino acids. CDR3 residues: CATSRPAEGDYGYTF. The CDR3 DNA sequence: TGTGCCACCAGCAGACCGGCGGAGGGCGACTATGGCTACACCTTC.

The CDR3 loop is CASSHRPRDRGNEQFF. CDR3 bases: TGCGCCAGCAGCCACCGCCCCCGGGACAGGGGAAATGAGCAGTTCTTC. The chain combines TRBV4-3 with TRBJ2-1; 10 nucleotides match TRBD1. Trimming removed 3 bases from V and 7 bases from J; junction bases left unmatched: 9. Germline CDR1 reads LGHNA; CDR2 reads YSLEER. The CDR3 is made up of 16 amino acids.

About this clone itself: This CDR3 is also generated by other DNA sequences in the sample. V and J are TRBV18 and TRBJ2-4; weak D call: TRBD2 (5 bases). CDR3 size: 16 residues. Trimming cost V 2 bases and J 3 bases, with 14 bases left between them. Germline lookup yields CDR1 KGHSH and CDR2 LQKENI. The CDR3 DNA follows: TGTGCCAGCTCACCATATGGGGAGAATGGCAAAAACATTCAGTACTTC. Translating gives CASSPYGENGKNIQYF.

This clone has only one observation. This chain joins TRBV5-6 and TRBJ2-7; unclear D gene. This CDR3 has 14 amino acids. Per the germline V gene, CDR1 is SGHDT and CDR2 is YYEEEE. Trimming pared 3 bases from V and 2 bases from J, leaving 12 bases between. CDR3 region: CASSSNGYAYEQYF. The DNA of the CDR3 is TGTGCCAGCAGCTCTAACGGGTACGCCTACGAGCAGTACTTC.

This sequence joins TRBV19 and TRBJ2-7; 7 bases line up with TRBD1. Germline V gene lookup returns CDR1 LNHDA and CDR2 SQIVND (reference sequence). This CDR3 is 16 amino acids long. The junction had 12 bases not matched to a gene; V was cut back by 1 base and J by 6 bases. The CDR3 DNA sequence: TGTGCCAGTAGTATAGGTCCCGGGACAGCTTACGTCGAGCAGTACTTC. Protein: CASSIGPGTAYVEQYF.

The chain recombines TRBV28 with TRBJ1-5, with 11 bases that match TRBD1. The CDR3 contains 18 residues. CDR1 is MDHEN, CDR2 SYDVKM, per germline. V shed 3 bases, J shed 0 bases, and the junction held 7 bases outside the gene matches. The CDR3 DNA sequence: TGTGCCAGCAGTTTCCCGGGACAGGGGGGCTATAGCAATCAGCCCCAGCATTTT. This codes for CASSFPGQGGYSNQPQHF.

V gene TRBV30 combines with J gene TRBJ2-7, with unresolved D. The V end was cut by 3 bases, the J end by 2 bases, with 11 bases between. There are 13 residues in the CDR3. Germline lookup yields CDR1 GTSNPN and CDR2 SVGIG (reference sequence). Written as DNA, the CDR3 is TGTGCCTGGAGGTCGTGTGAAACCTACGAGCAGTACTTC. As protein: CAWRSCETYEQYF.

The CDR3 DNA sequence: TGCGCCAGCAGTCCGGGACTAGCGGGACCATATAGCACAGATACGCAGTATTTT. It codes for CASSPGLAGPYSTDTQYF. The chain carries TRBV10-1 and TRBJ2-3; 13 bases align to TRBD2. This CDR3 is 18 amino acids long. The V and J ends lost 5 bases and 0 bases, in that order; junction bases with no gene match: 8. Per the germline V gene, CDR1 is WNHNN and CDR2 is SYGVQD (reference sequence).

The chain couples TRBV28 to TRBJ2-1; D is unclear. The germline CDR1 and CDR2 sequences are MDHEN and SYDVKM. This CDR3 has 13 residues. The V gene lost 11 bases and the J gene lost 0 bases, with 11 bases spanning the gap. Written as DNA, the CDR3 is TGTGCCGCTAAAGGGTTCTCCTACAATGAGCAGTTCTTC. Translating it yields CAAKGFSYNEQFF.

This chain's CDR3 is CASLGRDSQETQYF. In DNA form, the CDR3 reads TGTGCCAGCCTCGGGCGGGACAGCCAAGAGACCCAGTACTTC. The chain links TRBV6-7 to TRBJ2-5; perhaps TRBD1 as D (7 bases). TRBV6-7 is annotated as an ORF whose role is uncertain. V lost 8 bases and J lost 1, with 14 bases in between. This CDR3 is 14 amino acids long.

The CDR3, as DNA: TGTGCCAGCTCACCACCGGCTCCCCATAACTTACAGGGGGCGGGCGAGCAGTACTTC. Translation: CASSPPAPHNLQGAGEQYF. This chain links TRBV18 with TRBJ2-7, with 9 nucleotides matching TRBD1. Germline assignment: CDR1 KGHSH and CDR2 LQKENI. The V and J ends lost 0 bases and 6 bases, in that order; junction bases with no gene match: 18. This CDR3 comprises 19 residues.

The count of this clone is one. The chain joins TRBV5-4 to TRBJ2-4; no firm D call. The germline CDR1 and CDR2 sequences are SGHNT and YYREEE (reference sequence). Trimming removed 0 bases at V and 0 bases at J, with 13 bases between. The CDR3 totals 17 residues. For the CDR3, the DNA is TGTGCCAGCAGCTTGGACACTTCAAAGCTAGCCAAAAACATTCAGTACTTC. Its protein product is CASSLDTSKLAKNIQYF.

CDR3 in amino acids: CASSLFLGRGPYEQYF. The CDR3 region has the DNA TGTGCCAGCAGTTTATTCCTTGGCAGGGGGCCATACGAGCAGTACTTC. The chain has TRBV28 and TRBJ2-7; the match to TRBD1 covers 8 bases. This CDR3 is built from 16 residues. The germline V gene has CDR1 MDHEN and CDR2 SYDVKM. Trimming at V came to 1 base and at J to 4 bases, leaving 9 bases not matched to a gene.